Listed below are T cell receptor beta chains from one sample, sequenced in a study of early T cells in non-severe SARS-CoV-2 infection. TCRdb re-called the 5' RACE reads with MiXCR, one entry per CDR3 protein. The table has tens of thousands of distinct CDR3 sequences, under 15% seen once. Specimen: whole blood, collected at baseline. These receptors were obtained from an adult who was a healthcare worker with PCR-confirmed SARS-CoV-2 infection or an uninfected control (not recorded which). The CDR3 runs from the conserved cysteine through the conserved F or W. D genes are given only for firm matches. Rows may omit the clone size; those that give it use once, few, many or a size class.

d_gene: -; v_gene: TRBV7-2; j_gene: TRBJ2-3; abundance: few; CDR3nt: TGTGCCAGCAGCTCAGGCCCCACAGATACGCAGTATTTT; CDR3aa: CASSSGPTDTQYF
d_gene: -; v_gene: TRBV5-5; j_gene: TRBJ2-5; abundance: few; CDR3nt: TGTGCCAGCAGCTTGGTGGCCGAATCCCGAAGGGCCCAGTACTTC; CDR3aa: CASSLVAESRRAQYF
d_gene: -; v_gene: TRBV6-2/TRBV6-3; j_gene: TRBJ1-1; abundance: many; CDR3nt: TGTGCCAGCAGCCTACGCAGGGCTGAAGCTTTCTTT; CDR3aa: CASSLRRAEAFF
d_gene: -; v_gene: TRBV20-1; j_gene: TRBJ2-5; abundance: many; CDR3nt: TGCAGTGCTAGTGACCAGACTCCTATAGAGACCCAGTACTTC; CDR3aa: CSASDQTPIETQYF
d_gene: TRBD2; v_gene: TRBV29-1; j_gene: TRBJ2-7; abundance: many; CDR3nt: TGCAGCGCGACGGGACTAGCAAGCGAGCAGTACTTC; CDR3aa: CSATGLASEQYF
d_gene: -; v_gene: TRBV9; j_gene: TRBJ1-1; abundance: few; CDR3nt: TGTGCCAGCAGCGCAGTTGGGGGACTGAACACTGAAGCTTTCTTT; CDR3aa: CASSAVGGLNTEAFF
d_gene: TRBD2; v_gene: TRBV3-1; j_gene: TRBJ2-5; abundance: -; CDR3nt: TGTGCCAGCAGCCCCGGGGGGGCCTGGGAGACCCAGTACTTC; CDR3aa: CASSPGGAWETQYF
d_gene: -; v_gene: TRBV6-5; j_gene: TRBJ2-3; abundance: few; CDR3nt: TGTGCCAGCAGTTACTCGACAAGGGGGAATACGCAGTATTTT; CDR3aa: CASSYSTRGNTQYF
d_gene: -; v_gene: TRBV7-6; j_gene: TRBJ2-7; abundance: many; CDR3nt: TGTGCCAGCAGCTTAGGGCAGAACGAGCAGTACTTC; CDR3aa: CASSLGQNEQYF
d_gene: -; v_gene: TRBV7-8; j_gene: TRBJ2-1; abundance: -; CDR3nt: TGTGCCAGCAGCCGAAGGCTCTGGGGGGCTAACAATGAGCAGTTCTTC; CDR3aa: CASSRRLWGANNEQFF
d_gene: TRBD1; v_gene: TRBV29-1; j_gene: TRBJ2-2; abundance: -; CDR3nt: TGCAGCGTTACAGGGGGCACCGGGGAGCTGTTTTTT; CDR3aa: CSVTGGTGELFF
d_gene: TRBD1; v_gene: TRBV5-1; j_gene: TRBJ2-7; abundance: -; CDR3nt: TGCGCCAGCAGCTTGGCCCAGGGGGCCTACGAGCAGTACTTC; CDR3aa: CASSLAQGAYEQYF
d_gene: TRBD1; v_gene: TRBV5-1; j_gene: TRBJ2-7; abundance: -; CDR3nt: TGCGCCAGCAGCCCAACAGGGGATAACTCCTACGAGCAGTACTTC; CDR3aa: CASSPTGDNSYEQYF
d_gene: -; v_gene: TRBV20-1; j_gene: TRBJ2-3; abundance: -; CDR3nt: TGCAGTGCTCCAACGCCTTTTACAGATACGCAGTATTTT; CDR3aa: CSAPTPFTDTQYF
d_gene: -; v_gene: TRBV12-3/TRBV12-4; j_gene: TRBJ1-1; abundance: -; CDR3nt: TGTGCCAGCAGTTTCCGCCCAGACACGGTGAACACTGAAGCTTTCTTT; CDR3aa: CASSFRPDTVNTEAFF
d_gene: TRBD1; v_gene: TRBV6-2/TRBV6-3; j_gene: TRBJ2-7; abundance: many; CDR3nt: TGTGCCAGCAGTTCGACAGGGTCCCCCTACGAGCAGTACTTC; CDR3aa: CASSSTGSPYEQYF
d_gene: -; v_gene: TRBV5-1; j_gene: TRBJ2-3; abundance: few; CDR3nt: TGCGCCAGCAGCTTCTCCAGTCCCACAGATACGCAGTATTTT; CDR3aa: CASSFSSPTDTQYF
d_gene: -; v_gene: TRBV9; j_gene: TRBJ1-1; abundance: -; CDR3nt: TGTGCCAGCAGCTTCCCCCGAGACAGCCCTAACACTGAAGCTTTCTTT; CDR3aa: CASSFPRDSPNTEAFF
d_gene: -; v_gene: TRBV11-2; j_gene: TRBJ2-7; abundance: many; CDR3nt: TGTGCCAGCAGCTCGACTTACCTCTCCTACGAGCAGTACTTC; CDR3aa: CASSSTYLSYEQYF
d_gene: TRBD1; v_gene: TRBV11-2; j_gene: TRBJ1-2; abundance: -; CDR3nt: TGTGCCAGCAGCCTGGGACAGATCTATGGCTACACCTTC; CDR3aa: CASSLGQIYGYTF
d_gene: TRBD2; v_gene: TRBV7-8; j_gene: TRBJ2-3; abundance: many; CDR3nt: TGTGCCAGCAGCGTCCCAGAGGGACTAGCGGGGGCAGGAACTAGCACAGATACGCAGTATTTT; CDR3aa: CASSVPEGLAGAGTSTDTQYF
d_gene: -; v_gene: TRBV7-2; j_gene: TRBJ2-7; abundance: -; CDR3nt: TGTGCCAGCAGCTCAATACAGGCTCACGACTACGAGCAGTACTTC; CDR3aa: CASSSIQAHDYEQYF
d_gene: -; v_gene: TRBV20-1; j_gene: TRBJ1-3; abundance: few; CDR3nt: TGCAGGGCGGTTGGAAACACCATATATTTT; CDR3aa: CRAVGNTIYF
d_gene: TRBD1; v_gene: TRBV11-2; j_gene: TRBJ1-1; abundance: once; CDR3nt: TGTGCCAGCAGCGAGGGACAGTACACTGAAGCTTTCTTT; CDR3aa: CASSEGQYTEAFF
d_gene: -; v_gene: TRBV6-6; j_gene: TRBJ2-5; abundance: -; CDR3nt: TGTGCCAGCAGTTCTGAAGGACCCCTCAACTTC; CDR3aa: CASSSEGPLNF
d_gene: -; v_gene: TRBV24-1; j_gene: TRBJ2-7; abundance: -; CDR3nt: TGTGCCACCAGTGACGGGCGGACCTCCGTATACGAGCAGTACTTC; CDR3aa: CATSDGRTSVYEQYF
d_gene: TRBD1; v_gene: TRBV20-1; j_gene: TRBJ1-4; abundance: -; CDR3nt: TGCAGTGCTAGAGATCCGAGGGACAGGGGAGAAAAACTGTTTTTT; CDR3aa: CSARDPRDRGEKLFF
d_gene: -; v_gene: TRBV7-9; j_gene: TRBJ2-1; abundance: -; CDR3nt: TGTGCCAGCAGCAGCGCATCAGTAGGTGAGCAGTTCTTC; CDR3aa: CASSSASVGEQFF
d_gene: -; v_gene: TRBV20-1; j_gene: TRBJ2-2; abundance: many; CDR3nt: TGCAGTGCTACCTTGCCGAACACCGGGGAGCTGTTTTTT; CDR3aa: CSATLPNTGELFF
d_gene: TRBD2; v_gene: TRBV24-1; j_gene: TRBJ2-3; abundance: many; CDR3nt: TGTGCCACCAGTGAGTTGGTAGCGGGGGGCCGGGATACGCAGTATTTT; CDR3aa: CATSELVAGGRDTQYF
d_gene: TRBD2; v_gene: TRBV6-2/TRBV6-3; j_gene: TRBJ2-3; abundance: -; CDR3nt: TGTGCCAGCAGCCGCCTTGGCCTAGCGGGGGTTGTGGATACGCAGTATTTT; CDR3aa: CASSRLGLAGVVDTQYF
d_gene: -; v_gene: TRBV3-1; j_gene: TRBJ2-2; abundance: few; CDR3nt: TGTGCCAGCAGCTTTCTTCGCGGAGCCGGGGAGCTGTTTTTT; CDR3aa: CASSFLRGAGELFF
d_gene: -; v_gene: TRBV6-1; j_gene: TRBJ2-1; abundance: -; CDR3nt: TGTGCCAGCAAGCAGTTTTCCTACAATGAGCAGTTCTTC; CDR3aa: CASKQFSYNEQFF